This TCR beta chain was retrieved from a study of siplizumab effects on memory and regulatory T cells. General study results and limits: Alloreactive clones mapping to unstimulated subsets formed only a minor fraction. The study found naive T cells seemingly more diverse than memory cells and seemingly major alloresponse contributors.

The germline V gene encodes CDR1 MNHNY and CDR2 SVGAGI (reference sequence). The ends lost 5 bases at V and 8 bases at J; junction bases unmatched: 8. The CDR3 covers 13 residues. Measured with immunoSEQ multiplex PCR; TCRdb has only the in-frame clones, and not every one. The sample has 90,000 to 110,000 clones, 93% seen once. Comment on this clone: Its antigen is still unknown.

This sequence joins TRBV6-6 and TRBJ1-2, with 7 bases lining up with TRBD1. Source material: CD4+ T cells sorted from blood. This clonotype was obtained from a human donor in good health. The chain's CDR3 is CASSPTGPGGYTF. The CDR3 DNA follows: TGTGCCAGCAGTCCGACAGGGCCCGGCGGCTACACCTTC.